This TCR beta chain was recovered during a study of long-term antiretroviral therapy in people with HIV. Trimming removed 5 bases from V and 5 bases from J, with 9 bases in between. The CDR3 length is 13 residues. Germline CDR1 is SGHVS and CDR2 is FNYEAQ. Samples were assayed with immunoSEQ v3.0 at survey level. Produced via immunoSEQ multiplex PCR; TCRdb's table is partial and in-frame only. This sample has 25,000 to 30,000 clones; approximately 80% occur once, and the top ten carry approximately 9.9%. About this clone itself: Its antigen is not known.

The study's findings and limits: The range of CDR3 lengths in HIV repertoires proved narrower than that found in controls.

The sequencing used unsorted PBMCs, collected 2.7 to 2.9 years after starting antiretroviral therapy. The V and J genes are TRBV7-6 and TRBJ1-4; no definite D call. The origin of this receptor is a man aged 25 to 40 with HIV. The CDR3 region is CASSPLENEKLFF. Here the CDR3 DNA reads TGTGCCAGCAGCCCCCTGGAGAATGAAAAACTGTTTTTT.